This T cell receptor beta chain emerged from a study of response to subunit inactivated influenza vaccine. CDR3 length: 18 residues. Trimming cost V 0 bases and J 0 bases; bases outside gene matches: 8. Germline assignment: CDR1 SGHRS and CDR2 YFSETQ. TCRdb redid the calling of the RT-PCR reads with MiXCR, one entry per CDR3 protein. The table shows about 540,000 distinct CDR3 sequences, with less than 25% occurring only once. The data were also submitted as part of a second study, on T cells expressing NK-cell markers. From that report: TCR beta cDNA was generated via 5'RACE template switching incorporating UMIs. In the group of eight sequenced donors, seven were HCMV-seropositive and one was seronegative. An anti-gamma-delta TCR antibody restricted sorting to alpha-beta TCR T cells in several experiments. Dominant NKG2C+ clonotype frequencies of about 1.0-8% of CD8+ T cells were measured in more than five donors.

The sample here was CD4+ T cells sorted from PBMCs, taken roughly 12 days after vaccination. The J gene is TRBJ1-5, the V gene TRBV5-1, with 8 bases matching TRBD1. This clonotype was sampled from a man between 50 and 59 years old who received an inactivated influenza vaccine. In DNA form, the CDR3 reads TGCGCCAGCAGCTTGGCCGACAGGGGCCATTATAGCAATCAGCCCCAGCATTTT. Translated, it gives CASSLADRGHYSNQPQHF.